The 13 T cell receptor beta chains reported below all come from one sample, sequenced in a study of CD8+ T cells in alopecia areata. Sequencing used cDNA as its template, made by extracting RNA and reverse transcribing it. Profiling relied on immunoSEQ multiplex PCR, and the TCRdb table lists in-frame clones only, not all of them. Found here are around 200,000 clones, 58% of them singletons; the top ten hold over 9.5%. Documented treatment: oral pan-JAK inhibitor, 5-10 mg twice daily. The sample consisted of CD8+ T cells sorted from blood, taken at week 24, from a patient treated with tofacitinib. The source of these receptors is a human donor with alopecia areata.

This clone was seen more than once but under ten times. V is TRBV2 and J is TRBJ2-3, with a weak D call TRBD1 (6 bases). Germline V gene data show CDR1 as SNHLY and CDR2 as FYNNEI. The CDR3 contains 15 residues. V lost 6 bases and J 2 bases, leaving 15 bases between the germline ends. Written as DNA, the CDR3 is TGTGCCAGCAGGGCCGAACAGGGCCTCACAGATACGCAGTATTTT. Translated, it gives CASRAEQGLTDTQYF.

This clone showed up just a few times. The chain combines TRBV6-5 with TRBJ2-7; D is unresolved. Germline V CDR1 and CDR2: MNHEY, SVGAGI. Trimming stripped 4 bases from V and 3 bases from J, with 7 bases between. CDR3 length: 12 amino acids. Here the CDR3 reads CASSWYGYEQYF. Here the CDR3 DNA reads TGTGCCAGCAGTTGGTACGGCTACGAGCAGTACTTC.

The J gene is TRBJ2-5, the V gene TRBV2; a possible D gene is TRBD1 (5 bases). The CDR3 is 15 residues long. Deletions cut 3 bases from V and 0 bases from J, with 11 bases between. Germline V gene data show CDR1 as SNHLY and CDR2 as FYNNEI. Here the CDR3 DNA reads TGTGCCAGCAGTGACCCACAGGACAACCAAGAGACCCAGTACTTC. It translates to CASSDPQDNQETQYF.

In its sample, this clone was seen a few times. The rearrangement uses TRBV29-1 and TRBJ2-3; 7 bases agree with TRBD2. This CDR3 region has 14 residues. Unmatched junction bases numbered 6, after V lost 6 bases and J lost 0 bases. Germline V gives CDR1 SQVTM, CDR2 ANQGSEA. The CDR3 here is CSVSWGGSTDTQYF. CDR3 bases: TGCAGCGTGAGCTGGGGAGGGAGCACAGATACGCAGTATTTT.

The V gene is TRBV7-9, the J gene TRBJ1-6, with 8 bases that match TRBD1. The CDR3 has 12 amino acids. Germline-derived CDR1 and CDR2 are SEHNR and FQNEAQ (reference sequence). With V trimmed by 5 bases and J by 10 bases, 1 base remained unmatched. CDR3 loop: CASSGQGSPLHF. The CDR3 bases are TGTGCCAGCAGCGGACAGGGCTCACCCCTCCACTTT.

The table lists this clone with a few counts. The CDR3 is CAVPTGGHGYTF. The CDR3 DNA sequence: TGTGCCGTACCGACAGGGGGCCATGGCTACACCTTC. The chain recombines TRBV19 with TRBJ1-2; 10 bases are shared with TRBD1. The CDR3 has 12 amino acids. Germline V gene data show CDR1 as LNHDA and CDR2 as SQIVND (reference sequence). J gave up 6 bases and V 11 bases, and 6 bases lay outside the gene matches.

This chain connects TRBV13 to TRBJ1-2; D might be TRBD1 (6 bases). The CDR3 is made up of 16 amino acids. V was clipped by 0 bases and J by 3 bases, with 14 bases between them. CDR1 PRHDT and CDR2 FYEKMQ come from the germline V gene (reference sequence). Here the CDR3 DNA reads TGTGCCAGCAGCTTAGGCCGTGGCAGGGGAGACTATGGCTACACCTTC. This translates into CASSLGRGRGDYGYTF.

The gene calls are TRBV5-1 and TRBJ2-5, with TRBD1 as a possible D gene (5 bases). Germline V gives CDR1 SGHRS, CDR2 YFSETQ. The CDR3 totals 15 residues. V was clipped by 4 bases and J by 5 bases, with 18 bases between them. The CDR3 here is CASSNADGAPETQYF. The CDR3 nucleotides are TGCGCCAGCAGCAACGCAGATGGGGCTCCGGAGACCCAGTACTTC. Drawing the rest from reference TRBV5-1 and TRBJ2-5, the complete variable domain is KAGVTQTPRYLIKTRGQQVTLSCSPISGHRSVSWYQQTPGQGLQFLFEYFSETQRNKGNFPGRFSGRQFSNSRSEMNVSTLELGDSALYLCASSNADGAPETQYFGPGTRLLVL.

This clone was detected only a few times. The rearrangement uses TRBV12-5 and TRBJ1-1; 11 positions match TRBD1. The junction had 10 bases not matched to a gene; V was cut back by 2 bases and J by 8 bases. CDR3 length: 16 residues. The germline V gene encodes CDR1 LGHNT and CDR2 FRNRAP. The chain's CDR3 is CASGLPAGTGGGEAFF. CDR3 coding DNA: TGTGCTAGTGGTTTGCCCGCCGGGACAGGGGGAGGCGAAGCTTTCTTT.

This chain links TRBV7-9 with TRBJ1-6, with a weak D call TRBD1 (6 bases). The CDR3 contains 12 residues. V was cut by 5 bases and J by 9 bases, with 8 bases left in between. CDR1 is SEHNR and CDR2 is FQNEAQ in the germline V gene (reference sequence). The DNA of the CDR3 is TGTGCCAGCAGCGGCAGGGGTTCACCCCTCCACTTT. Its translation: CASSGRGSPLHF.

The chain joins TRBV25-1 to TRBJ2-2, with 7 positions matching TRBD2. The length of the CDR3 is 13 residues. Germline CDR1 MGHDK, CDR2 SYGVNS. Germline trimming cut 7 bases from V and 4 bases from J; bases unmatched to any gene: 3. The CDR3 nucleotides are TGTGCCAGCACCCCGGGGGGCACCGGGGAGCTGTTTTTT. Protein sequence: CASTPGGTGELFF.

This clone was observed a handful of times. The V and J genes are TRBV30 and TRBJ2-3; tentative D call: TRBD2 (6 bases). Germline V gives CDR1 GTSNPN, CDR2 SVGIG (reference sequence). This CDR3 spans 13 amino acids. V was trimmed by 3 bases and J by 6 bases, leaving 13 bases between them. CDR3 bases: TGTGCCTGGAGAAGGGGAGGTGCGGATACGCAGTATTTT. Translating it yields CAWRRGGADTQYF.

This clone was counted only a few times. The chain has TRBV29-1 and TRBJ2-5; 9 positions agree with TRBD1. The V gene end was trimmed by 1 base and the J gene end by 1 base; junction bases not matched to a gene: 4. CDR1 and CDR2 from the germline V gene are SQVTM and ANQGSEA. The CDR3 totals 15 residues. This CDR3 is CSVEGDRASQETQYF. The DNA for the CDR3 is TGCAGCGTTGAAGGGGACAGGGCAAGCCAAGAGACCCAGTACTTC.